This T cell receptor beta chain was documented in a study of cytomegalovirus exposure and HLA in healthy donors. Study information: Clustering assigned roughly 81% of the roughly 400 genotyped donors to the Caucasian-associated ancestry cluster.

Notes on the study in general: Through in vitro validation, three CMV-associated chains were shown to be specific for CMV antigens. HLA allele associations emerged for around 15,000 TCR beta sequences in a later analysis, at 0.05 false discovery rate.

Of note for this clone: Its target is not known.

PCR amplification relied on 60 Vbeta primers (plus 13 Jbeta primers). TCRdb's copy holds only in-frame clones and misses some; the assay was immunoSEQ multiplex PCR. The sample includes approximately 160,000 clones, 78% of them seen just once. V lost 2 bases, J lost 3 bases, and 14 bases lay in between. Germline V gives CDR1 ENHRY, CDR2 SYGVKD. The CDR3 is 15 residues long. This sequence originates from a woman in her 40s in good health and CMV-seropositive. The V and J genes are TRBV10-3 and TRBJ2-7; the D gene is possibly TRBD1 (5 bases). The source material was PBMCs. This CDR3 is CAISEDRRTIYEQYF. For the CDR3, the DNA is TGTGCCATCAGTGAGGACAGAAGGACGATCTACGAGCAGTACTTC.